This entry features one T cell receptor beta chain sequence. Antigen: not known. This entry is derived from a study of response to subunit inactivated influenza vaccine. Study-wide results and caveats: T cells newly recruited by each seasonal influenza vaccination are few, the authors suggested.

TCRdb reprocessed the RT-PCR reads via MiXCR and lists one record per CDR3 protein. Of 500,000 to 600,000 distinct CDR3 sequences in the sample, less than 15% were seen once. This CDR3 has 13 residues. V was trimmed by 5 bases and J by 9 bases, leaving 17 bases between them. Germline V CDR1 and CDR2: MNHEY, SMNVEV (reference sequence). Specimen: PBMCs from blood, collected roughly 12 days after vaccination. The chain carries TRBV27 and TRBJ2-7; D possibly corresponds to TRBD1 (5 bases). This TCR came from a man aged 50-60 years who received an inactivated influenza vaccine. CDR3 coding DNA: TGTGCCAGCAGTCCCGGACACGGCCTTGGGCAGTACTTC. Its translation is CASSPGHGLGQYF.